The present T cell receptor (beta chain) was sequenced within a study of shared clonotypes between healthy human individuals. Findings and caveats of the study: Read depth was anticipated to influence clonotype sharing among donors.

Worth noting for this clone: Antigen: not known.

Splitting of CD4+ cells produced CD45RA+ naive and CD45RA-negative memory subsets. In the authors' workflow: Because ImmunoSEQ provided only junction sequences with no quality scores, the filtering differed. The protocol was immunoSEQ multiplex PCR, while the TCRdb copy is restricted to in-frame clones and leaves out a portion. The DNA was the basis for D and trimming; V, J and clone size are from that table. The table has more than 400,000 clones, 96% seen once. Germline lookup yields CDR1 KGHSH and CDR2 LQKENI. V was pared by 3 bases and J by 0 bases, with 12 bases between. CDR3 length: 15 amino acids.

Sequencing was carried out using naive CD4+ T cells sorted from blood. The subset is: CD45RA+ positively selected. The TCR sequence derives from a woman between 25 and 40 years old in good health. This sequence joins TRBV18 and TRBJ2-7; D perhaps matches TRBD2 (6 bases). In nucleotides, the CDR3 is TGTGCCAGCTCACCGCCCGGGGGAGGCTCCTACGAGCAGTACTTC. This translates into CASSPPGGGSYEQYF.